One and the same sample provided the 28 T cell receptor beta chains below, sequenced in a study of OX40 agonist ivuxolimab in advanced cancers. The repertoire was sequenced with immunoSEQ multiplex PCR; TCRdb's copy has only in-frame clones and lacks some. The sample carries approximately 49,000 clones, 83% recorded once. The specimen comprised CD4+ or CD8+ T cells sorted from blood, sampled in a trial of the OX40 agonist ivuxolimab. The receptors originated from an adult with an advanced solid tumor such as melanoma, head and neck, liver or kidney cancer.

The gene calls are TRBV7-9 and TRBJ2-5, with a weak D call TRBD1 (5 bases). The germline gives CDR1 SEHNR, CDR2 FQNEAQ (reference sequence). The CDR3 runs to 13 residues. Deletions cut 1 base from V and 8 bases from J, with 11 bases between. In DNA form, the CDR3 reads TGTGCCAGCAGCTTAGAACAGGCTGGAACCCAGTACTTC. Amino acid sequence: CASSLEQAGTQYF.

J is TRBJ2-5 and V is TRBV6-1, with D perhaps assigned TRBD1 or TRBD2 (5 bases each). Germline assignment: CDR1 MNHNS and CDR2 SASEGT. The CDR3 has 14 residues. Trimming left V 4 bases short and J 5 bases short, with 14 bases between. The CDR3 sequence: CASSVPGWRETQYF. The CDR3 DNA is TGTGCCAGCAGTGTCCCAGGGTGGAGGGAGACCCAGTACTTC.

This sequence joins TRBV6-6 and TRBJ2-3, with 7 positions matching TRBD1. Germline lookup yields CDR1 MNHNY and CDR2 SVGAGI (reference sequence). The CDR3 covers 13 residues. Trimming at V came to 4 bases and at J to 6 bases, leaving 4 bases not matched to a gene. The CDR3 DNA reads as TGTGCCAGCAGTTTCGACAGGGCGGATACGCAGTATTTT. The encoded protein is CASSFDRADTQYF.

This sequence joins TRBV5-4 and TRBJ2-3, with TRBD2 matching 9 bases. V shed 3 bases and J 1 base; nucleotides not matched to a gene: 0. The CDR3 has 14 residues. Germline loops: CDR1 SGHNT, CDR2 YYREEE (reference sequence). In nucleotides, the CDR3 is TGTGCCAGCAGCTGGACTAGCGGCACAGATACGCAGTATTTT. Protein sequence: CASSWTSGTDTQYF.

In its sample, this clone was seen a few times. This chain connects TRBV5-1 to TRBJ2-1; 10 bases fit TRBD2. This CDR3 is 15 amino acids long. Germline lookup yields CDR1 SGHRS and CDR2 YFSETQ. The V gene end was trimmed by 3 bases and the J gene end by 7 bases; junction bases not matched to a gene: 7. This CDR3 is CASSSTSGFRNEQFF. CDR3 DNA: TGCGCCAGCAGCTCGACTAGCGGGTTTCGGAATGAGCAGTTCTTC.

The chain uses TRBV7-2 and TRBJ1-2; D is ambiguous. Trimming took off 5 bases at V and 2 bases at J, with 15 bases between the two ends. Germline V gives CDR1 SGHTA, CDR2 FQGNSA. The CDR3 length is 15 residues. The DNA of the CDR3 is TGTGCCAGCAGCCTAGGTACGACTACCAACTATGGCTACACCTTC. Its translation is CASSLGTTTNYGYTF. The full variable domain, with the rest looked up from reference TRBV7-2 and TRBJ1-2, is GAGVSQSPSNKVTEKGKDVELRCDPISGHTALYWYRQSLGQGLEFLIYFQGNSAPDKSGLPSDRFSAERTGGSVSTLTIQRTQQEDSAVYLCASSLGTTTNYGYTFGSGTRLTVV.

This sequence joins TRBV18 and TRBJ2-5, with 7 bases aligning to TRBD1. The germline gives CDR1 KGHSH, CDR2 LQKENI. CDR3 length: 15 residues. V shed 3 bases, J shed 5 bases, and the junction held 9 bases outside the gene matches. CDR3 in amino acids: CASSPEDRFVETQYF. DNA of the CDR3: TGTGCCAGCTCACCCGAGGACAGGTTCGTGGAGACCCAGTACTTC. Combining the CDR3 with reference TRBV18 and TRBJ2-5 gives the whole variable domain NAGVMQNPRHLVRRRGQEARLRCSPMKGHSHVYWYRQLPEEGLKFMVYLQKENIIDESGMPKERFSAEFPKEGPSILRIQQVVRGDSAAYFCASSPEDRFVETQYFGPGTRLLVL.

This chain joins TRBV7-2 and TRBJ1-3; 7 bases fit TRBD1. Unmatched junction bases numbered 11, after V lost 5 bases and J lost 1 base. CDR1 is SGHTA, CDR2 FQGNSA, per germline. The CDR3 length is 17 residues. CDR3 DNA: TGTGCCAGCAGCCATTATGGGAGGACAGGATCTGGAAACACCATATATTTT. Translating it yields CASSHYGRTGSGNTIYF.

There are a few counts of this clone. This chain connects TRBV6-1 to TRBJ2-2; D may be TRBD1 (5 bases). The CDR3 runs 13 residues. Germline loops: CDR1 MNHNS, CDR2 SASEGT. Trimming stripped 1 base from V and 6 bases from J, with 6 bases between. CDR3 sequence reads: CASSEGRAGELFF. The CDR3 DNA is TGTGCCAGCAGTGAAGGCAGGGCCGGGGAGCTGTTTTTT.

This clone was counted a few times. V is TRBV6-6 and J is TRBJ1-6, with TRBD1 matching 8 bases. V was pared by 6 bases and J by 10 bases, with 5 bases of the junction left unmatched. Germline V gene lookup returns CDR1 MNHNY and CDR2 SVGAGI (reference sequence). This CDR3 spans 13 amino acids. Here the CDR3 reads CASRDRDRSPLHF. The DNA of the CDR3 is TGTGCCAGCAGGGACAGGGACCGCTCACCCCTCCACTTT.

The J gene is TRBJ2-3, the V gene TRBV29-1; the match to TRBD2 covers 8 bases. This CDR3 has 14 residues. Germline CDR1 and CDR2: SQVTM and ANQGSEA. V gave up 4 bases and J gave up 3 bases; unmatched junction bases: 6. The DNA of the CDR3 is TGCAGCGTTGCGGGAGGGCGGGGGACAGATACGCAGTATTTT. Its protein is CSVAGGRGTDTQYF.

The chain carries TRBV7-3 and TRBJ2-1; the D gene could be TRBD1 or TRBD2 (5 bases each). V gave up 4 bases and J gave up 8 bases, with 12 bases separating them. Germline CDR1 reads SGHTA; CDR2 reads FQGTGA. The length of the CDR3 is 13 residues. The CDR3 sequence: CASSSGGLDEQFF. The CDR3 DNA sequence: TGTGCCAGCAGCTCTGGGGGTTTAGATGAGCAGTTCTTC.

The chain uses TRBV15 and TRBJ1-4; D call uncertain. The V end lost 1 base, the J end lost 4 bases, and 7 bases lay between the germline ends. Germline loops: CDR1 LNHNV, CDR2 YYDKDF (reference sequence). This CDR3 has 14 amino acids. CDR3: CATSRAQLNEKLFF. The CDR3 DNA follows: TGTGCCACCAGCAGAGCACAGCTTAATGAAAAACTGTTTTTT.

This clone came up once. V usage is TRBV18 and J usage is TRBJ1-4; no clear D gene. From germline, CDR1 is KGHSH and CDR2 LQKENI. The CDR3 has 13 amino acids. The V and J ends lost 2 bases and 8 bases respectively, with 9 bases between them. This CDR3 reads CASSPTLSEKLFF. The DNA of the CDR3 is TGTGCCAGCTCACCAACGCTCTCAGAAAAACTGTTTTTT.

CDR3 DNA sequence: TGTGCCAGCAGCAATATTGGCTGGGGAGCTTTCTTT. Protein product: CASSNIGWGAFF. The rearrangement joins TRBV7-2 to TRBJ1-1, with unresolved D. Germline CDR1 reads SGHTA; CDR2 reads FQGNSA. V gave up 5 bases and J gave up 10 bases, with 14 bases separating them. The CDR3 is 12 residues long.

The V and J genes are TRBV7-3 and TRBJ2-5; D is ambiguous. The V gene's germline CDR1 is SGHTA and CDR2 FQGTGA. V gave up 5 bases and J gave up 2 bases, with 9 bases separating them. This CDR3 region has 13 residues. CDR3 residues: CASSQTPQETQYF. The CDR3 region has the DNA TGTGCCAGCAGCCAAACACCTCAAGAGACCCAGTACTTC. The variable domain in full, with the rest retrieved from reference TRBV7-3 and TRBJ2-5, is GAGVSQTPSNKVTEKGKYVELRCDPISGHTALYWYRQSLGQGPEFLIYFQGTGAADDSGLPNDRFFAVRPEGSVSTLKIQRTERGDSAVYLCASSQTPQETQYFGPGTRLLVL.

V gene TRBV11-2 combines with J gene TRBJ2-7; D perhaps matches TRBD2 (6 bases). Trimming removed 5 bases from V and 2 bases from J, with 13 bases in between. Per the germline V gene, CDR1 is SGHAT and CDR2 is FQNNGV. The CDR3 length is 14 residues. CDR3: CASSVRDWTYEQYF. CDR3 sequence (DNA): TGTGCCAGCAGCGTCCGGGACTGGACCTACGAGCAGTACTTC.

CDR3 amino acids: CASSFIGFEQFF. CDR3 coding DNA: TGTGCCAGCAGCTTTATCGGTTTCGAGCAGTTCTTC. The rearrangement uses TRBV7-9 and TRBJ2-1; D not resolved. The germline V gene encodes CDR1 SEHNR and CDR2 FQNEAQ (reference sequence). The CDR3 loop spans 12 amino acids. Trimming removed 3 bases at V and 10 bases at J, with 10 bases between.

The CDR3 reads CATNNRDTYNSPLHF. The CDR3 DNA sequence: TGTGCCACAAACAACCGGGACACTTATAATTCACCCCTCCACTTT. This rearrangement joins TRBV6-5 to TRBJ1-6; D might be TRBD1 (6 bases). The CDR3 is made up of 15 amino acids. With 10 bases removed from V and 4 bases from J, the gap between germline ends came to 17 bases. CDR1 is MNHEY, CDR2 SVGAGI, per germline.

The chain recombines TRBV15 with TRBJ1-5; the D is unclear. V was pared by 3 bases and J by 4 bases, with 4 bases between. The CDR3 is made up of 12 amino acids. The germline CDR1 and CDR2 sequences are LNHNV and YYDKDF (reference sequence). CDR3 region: CATSRANQPQHF. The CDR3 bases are TGTGCCACCAGCAGGGCTAATCAGCCCCAGCATTTT.

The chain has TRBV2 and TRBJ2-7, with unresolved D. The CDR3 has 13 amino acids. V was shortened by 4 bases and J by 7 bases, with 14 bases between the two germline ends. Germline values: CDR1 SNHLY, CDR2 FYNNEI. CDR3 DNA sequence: TGTGCCAGCAGTGTCCTCCCGGAAAGGGAGCAGTACTTC. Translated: CASSVLPEREQYF.

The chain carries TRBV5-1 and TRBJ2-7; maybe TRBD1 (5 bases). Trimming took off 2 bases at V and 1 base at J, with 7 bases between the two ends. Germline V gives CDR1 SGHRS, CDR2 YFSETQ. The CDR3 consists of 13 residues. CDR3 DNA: TGCGCCAGCAGCTTCAGGGTTTCCTACGAGCAGTACTTC. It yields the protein CASSFRVSYEQYF.

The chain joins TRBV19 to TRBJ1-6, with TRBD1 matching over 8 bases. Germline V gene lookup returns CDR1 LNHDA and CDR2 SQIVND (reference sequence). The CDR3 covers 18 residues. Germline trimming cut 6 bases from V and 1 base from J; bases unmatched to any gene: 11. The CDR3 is CASSMTYGTGSYNSPLHF. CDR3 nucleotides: TGTGCCAGTAGCATGACTTACGGGACAGGATCCTATAATTCACCCCTCCACTTT.

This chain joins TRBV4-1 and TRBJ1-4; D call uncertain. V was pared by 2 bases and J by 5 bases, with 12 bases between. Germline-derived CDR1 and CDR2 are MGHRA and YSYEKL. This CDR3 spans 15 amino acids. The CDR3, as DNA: TGCGCCAGCAGCCAACAACGACTCGGGAATGAAAAACTGTTTTTT. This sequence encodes CASSQQRLGNEKLFF.

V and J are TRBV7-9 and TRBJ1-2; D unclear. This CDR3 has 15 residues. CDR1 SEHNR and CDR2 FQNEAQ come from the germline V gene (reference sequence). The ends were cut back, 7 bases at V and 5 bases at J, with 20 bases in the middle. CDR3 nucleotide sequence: TGTGCCAGCATCTACCTCGACGGGAGGCGGTATGGCTACACCTTC. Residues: CASIYLDGRRYGYTF. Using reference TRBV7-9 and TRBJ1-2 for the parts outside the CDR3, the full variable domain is DTGVSQNPRHKITKRGQNVTFRCDPISEHNRLYWYRQTLGQGPEFLTYFQNEAQLEKSRLLSDRFSAERPKGSFSTLEIQRTEQGDSAMYLCASIYLDGRRYGYTFGSGTRLTVV.

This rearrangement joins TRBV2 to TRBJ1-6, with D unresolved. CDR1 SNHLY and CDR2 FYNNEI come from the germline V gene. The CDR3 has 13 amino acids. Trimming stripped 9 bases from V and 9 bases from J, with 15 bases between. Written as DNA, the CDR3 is TGTGCCAGTACCGGGATACCACTTTCACCCCTCCACTTT. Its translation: CASTGIPLSPLHF.

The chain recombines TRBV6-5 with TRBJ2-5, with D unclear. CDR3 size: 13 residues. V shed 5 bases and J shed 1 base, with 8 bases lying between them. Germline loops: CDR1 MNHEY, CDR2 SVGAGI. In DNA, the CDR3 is TGTGCCAGCAGTCGACAAGTCCAAGAGACCCAGTACTTC. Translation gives CASSRQVQETQYF.

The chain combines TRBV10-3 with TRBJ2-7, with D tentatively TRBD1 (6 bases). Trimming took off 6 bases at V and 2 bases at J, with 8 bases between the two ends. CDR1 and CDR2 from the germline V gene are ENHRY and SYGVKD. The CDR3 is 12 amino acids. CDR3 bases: TGTGCCATCAGCGGGACAACCTACGAGCAGTACTTC. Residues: CAISGTTYEQYF.